The T cell receptor (beta chain) under discussion was sequenced for a study of cytomegalovirus exposure and HLA in healthy donors. This clone was seen a few times. Germline-derived CDR1 and CDR2 are LGHNA and YSLEER. The CDR3 runs 15 residues. J lost 8 bases, V lost 5 bases, and 12 bases had no gene match. PCR amplification relied on 60 Vbeta primers (plus 13 Jbeta primers). TCRdb's table, derived via immunoSEQ multiplex PCR, lists solely in-frame clones and lacks some. The table shows about 300,000 clones, with about nine tenths occurring only once. The sample comprised PBMCs. V gene TRBV4-3 combines with J gene TRBJ1-2; TRBD1 agrees at 9 bases. The source is a middle-aged man in good health and CMV-seropositive. The CDR3 loop reads CASSYRDRVWRGYTF. CDR3 DNA sequence: TGCGCCAGCAGCTACCGGGACAGGGTTTGGAGGGGCTACACCTTC.